This T cell receptor beta chain was sequenced in a study of T cells after posttransplantation cyclophosphamide. From germline, CDR1 is MDHEN and CDR2 SYDVKM. With V trimmed by 3 bases and J by 7 bases, 11 bases remained unmatched. CDR3 length equals 17 residues. Details on this clone: Its antigen is currently unknown.

TCRdb keeps only in-frame clones here, not all; method: immunoSEQ multiplex PCR. The table has tens of thousands of clones, roughly 86% seen once. Findings of the study overall: Donor-recipient repertoire similarity was low at 1-2 months, rising over year one. Recipient CMV seropositivity and CMV reactivation strongly tracked TRB clonality. Blood and skin or GI T cell repertoires showed limited TRB overlap.

The source material was PBMCs. This TCR derives from a man aged 25 to 45 with a blood cancer, CMV-positive, and with a related stem cell donor. The rearrangement links TRBV28 to TRBJ2-1, with 11 positions matching TRBD2. In DNA form, the CDR3 reads TGTGCCAGCAGTTTTGGCGGGGGAACTAGCGGGAGAAATGAGCAGTTCTTC. Protein sequence: CASSFGGGTSGRNEQFF.